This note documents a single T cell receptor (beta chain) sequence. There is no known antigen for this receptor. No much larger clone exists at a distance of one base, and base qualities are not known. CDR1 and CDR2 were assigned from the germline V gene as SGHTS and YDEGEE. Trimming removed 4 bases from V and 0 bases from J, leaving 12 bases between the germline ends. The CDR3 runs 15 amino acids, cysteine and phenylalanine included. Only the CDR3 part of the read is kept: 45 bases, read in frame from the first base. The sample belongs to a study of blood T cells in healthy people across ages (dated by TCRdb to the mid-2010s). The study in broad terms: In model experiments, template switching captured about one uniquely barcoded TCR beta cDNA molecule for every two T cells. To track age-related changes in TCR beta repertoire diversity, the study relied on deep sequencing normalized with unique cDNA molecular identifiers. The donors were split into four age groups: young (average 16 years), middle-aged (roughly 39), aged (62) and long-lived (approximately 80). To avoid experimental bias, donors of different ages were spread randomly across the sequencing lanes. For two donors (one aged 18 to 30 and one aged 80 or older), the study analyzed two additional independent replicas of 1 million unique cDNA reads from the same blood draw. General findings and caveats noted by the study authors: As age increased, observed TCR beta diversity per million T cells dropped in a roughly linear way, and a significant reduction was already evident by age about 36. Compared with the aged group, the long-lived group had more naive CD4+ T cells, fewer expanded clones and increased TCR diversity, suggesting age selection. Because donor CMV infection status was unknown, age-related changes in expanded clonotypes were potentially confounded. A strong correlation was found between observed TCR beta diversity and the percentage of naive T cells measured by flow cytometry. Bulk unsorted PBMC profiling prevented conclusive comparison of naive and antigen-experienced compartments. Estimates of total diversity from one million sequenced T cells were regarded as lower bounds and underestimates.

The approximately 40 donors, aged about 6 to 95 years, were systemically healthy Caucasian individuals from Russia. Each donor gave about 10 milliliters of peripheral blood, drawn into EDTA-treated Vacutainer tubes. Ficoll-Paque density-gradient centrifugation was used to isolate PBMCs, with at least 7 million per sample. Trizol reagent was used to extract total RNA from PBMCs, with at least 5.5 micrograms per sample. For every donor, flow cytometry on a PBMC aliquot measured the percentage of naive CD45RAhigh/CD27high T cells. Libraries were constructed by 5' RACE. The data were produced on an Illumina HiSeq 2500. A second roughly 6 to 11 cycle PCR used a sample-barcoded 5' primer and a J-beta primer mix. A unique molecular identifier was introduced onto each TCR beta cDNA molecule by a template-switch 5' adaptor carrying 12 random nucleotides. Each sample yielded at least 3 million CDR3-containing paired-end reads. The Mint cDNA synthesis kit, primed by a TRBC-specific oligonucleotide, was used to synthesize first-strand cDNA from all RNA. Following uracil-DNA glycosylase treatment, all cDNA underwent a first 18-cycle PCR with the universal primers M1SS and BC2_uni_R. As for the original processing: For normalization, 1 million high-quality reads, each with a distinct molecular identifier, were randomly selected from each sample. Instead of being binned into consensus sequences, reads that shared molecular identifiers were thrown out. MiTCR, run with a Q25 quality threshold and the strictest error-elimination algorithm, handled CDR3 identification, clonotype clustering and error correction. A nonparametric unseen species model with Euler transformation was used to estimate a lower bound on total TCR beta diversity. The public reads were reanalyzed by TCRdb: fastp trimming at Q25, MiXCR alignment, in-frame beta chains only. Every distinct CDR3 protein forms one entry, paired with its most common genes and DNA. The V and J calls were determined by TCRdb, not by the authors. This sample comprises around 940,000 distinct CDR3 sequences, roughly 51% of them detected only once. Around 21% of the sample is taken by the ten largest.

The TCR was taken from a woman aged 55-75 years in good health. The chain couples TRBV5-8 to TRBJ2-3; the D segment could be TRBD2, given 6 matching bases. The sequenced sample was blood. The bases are TGTGCCAGCAGCGGGGGGTCAAAAAGCACAGATACGCAGTATTTT. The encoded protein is CASSGGSKSTDTQYF.